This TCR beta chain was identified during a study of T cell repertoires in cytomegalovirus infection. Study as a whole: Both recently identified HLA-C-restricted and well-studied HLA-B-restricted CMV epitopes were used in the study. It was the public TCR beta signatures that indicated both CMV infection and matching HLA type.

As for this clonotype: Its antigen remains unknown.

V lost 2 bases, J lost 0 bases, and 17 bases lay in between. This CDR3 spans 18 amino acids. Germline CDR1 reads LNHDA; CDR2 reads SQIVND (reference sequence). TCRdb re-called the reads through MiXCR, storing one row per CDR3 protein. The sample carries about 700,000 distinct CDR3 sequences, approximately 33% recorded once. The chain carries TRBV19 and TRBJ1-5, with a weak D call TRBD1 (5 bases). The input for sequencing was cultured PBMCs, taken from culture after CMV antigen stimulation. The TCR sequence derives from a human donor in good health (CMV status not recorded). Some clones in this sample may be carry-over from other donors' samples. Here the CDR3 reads CASSIRGLGWYSNQPQHF. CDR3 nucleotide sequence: TGTGCCAGTAGTATAAGGGGACTCGGATGGTATAGCAATCAGCCCCAGCATTTT.